The 23 T cell receptor beta chains below come from one sample, sequenced in a study of cytomegalovirus exposure and HLA in healthy donors. 60 Vbeta and 13 Jbeta primers were used in PCR. Produced via immunoSEQ multiplex PCR; TCRdb's table is partial and in-frame only. Here the sample spans tens of thousands of clones, roughly 87% being singletons. Sequenced material: PBMCs. Receptors were obtained from a woman between 40 and 55 years old in good health and CMV-seropositive.

This sequence joins TRBV7-9 and TRBJ1-1, with D uncertain. The CDR3 is 13 amino acids. V gave up 4 bases and J gave up 5 bases, with 11 bases separating them. Germline loops: CDR1 SEHNR, CDR2 FQNEAQ (reference sequence). The CDR3 loop reads CASSWEESTEAFF. The CDR3 DNA is TGTGCCAGCAGCTGGGAGGAATCAACTGAAGCTTTCTTT.

The V gene is TRBV6-1, the J gene TRBJ1-1; tentatively, D is TRBD1 (6 bases). V was pared by 2 bases and J by 2 bases, with 9 bases between. Germline values: CDR1 MNHNS, CDR2 SASEGT. This CDR3 comprises 14 residues. Here the CDR3 reads CASSERGFNTEAFF. The CDR3 DNA is TGTGCCAGCAGTGAAAGGGGGTTCAACACTGAAGCTTTCTTT.

V and J are TRBV21-1 and TRBJ1-2; the table's D call, TRBD1, was not checked against the DNA. TRBV21-1 is designated a pseudogene. The CDR3 totals 17 residues. The CDR3 loop is CASSKARRDRGLNGYTF. Written as DNA, the CDR3 is TGTGCCAGCAGCAAAGCGAGGAGGGACAGGGGGCTGAATGGCTACACCTTC.

V is TRBV23-1 and J is TRBJ2-1; 10 bases fit TRBD1. TRBV23-1 counts as an open reading frame of uncertain function. The CDR3 has 16 residues. The junction had 14 bases not matched to a gene; V was cut back by 7 bases and J by 8 bases. For the CDR3, the DNA is TGCGCCAGCACCCTGTTTCCGGGACAGGGGAAGCATGAGCAGTTCTTC. This translates into CASTLFPGQGKHEQFF.

This chain joins TRBV9 and TRBJ2-7; TRBD2 is a possible D gene (6 bases). Trimming took off 2 bases at V and 0 bases at J, with 12 bases between the two ends. The CDR3 consists of 15 residues. Germline loops: CDR1 SGDLS, CDR2 YYNGEE. CDR3 loop: CASSVQAGLSYEQYF. The DNA of the CDR3 is TGTGCCAGCAGCGTGCAGGCGGGGCTCTCCTACGAGCAGTACTTC. The full variable domain, in which reference TRBV9 and TRBJ2-7 provide the parts outside the CDR3, is DSGVTQTPKHLITATGQRVTLRCSPRSGDLSVYWYQQSLDQGLQFLIQYYNGEERAKGNILERFSAQQFPDLHSELNLSSLELGDSALYFCASSVQAGLSYEQYFGPGTRLTVT.

This chain connects TRBV6-6 to TRBJ1-2; D possibly corresponds to TRBD1 (6 bases). The V gene's germline CDR1 is MNHNY and CDR2 SVGAGI (reference sequence). V lost 10 bases and J 0 bases, leaving 18 bases between the germline ends. The CDR3 is 15 residues long. The CDR3 reads CATKLRQATNYGYTF. The CDR3 DNA reads TGTGCCACCAAGTTAAGACAGGCTACTAACTATGGCTACACCTTC.

The V and J genes are TRBV15 and TRBJ2-2, with D possibly matching TRBD1 (5 bases). This CDR3 comprises 14 residues. Trimming removed 3 bases from V and 5 bases from J, with 10 bases in between. Germline V gives CDR1 LNHNV, CDR2 YYDKDF (reference sequence). This CDR3 reads CATSSGAETGELFF. CDR3 sequence (DNA): TGTGCCACCAGCAGTGGGGCGGAGACCGGGGAGCTGTTTTTT. Complete variable domain (other parts from reference TRBV15 and TRBJ2-2): DAMVIQNPRYQVTQFGKPVTLSCSQTLNHNVMYWYQQKSSQAPKLLFHYYDKDFNNEADTPDNFQSRRPNTSFCFLDIRSPGLGDTAMYLCATSSGAETGELFFGEGSRLTVL.

The chain couples TRBV5-4 to TRBJ2-7, with 10 bases fitting TRBD2. J was trimmed by 6 bases and V by 0 bases; bases with no gene match: 0. Germline CDR1 SGHNT, CDR2 YYREEE (reference sequence). The CDR3 totals 13 residues. The CDR3 loop reads CASSLVAGGEQYF. CDR3 nucleotide sequence: TGTGCCAGCAGCTTGGTAGCGGGAGGCGAGCAGTACTTC.

This chain connects TRBV10-3 to TRBJ2-1; D not resolved. The CDR3 has 13 amino acids. The V gene's germline CDR1 is ENHRY and CDR2 SYGVKD. The ends were cut back, 3 bases at V and 7 bases at J, with 10 bases in the middle. The CDR3 loop reads CAISDRVSNEQFF. Written as DNA, the CDR3 is TGTGCCATCAGTGATCGGGTATCTAATGAGCAGTTCTTC.

The chain has TRBV27 and TRBJ1-1; D not resolved. CDR3 length: 14 amino acids. Germline values: CDR1 MNHEY, CDR2 SMNVEV (reference sequence). The V and J ends lost 3 bases and 2 bases respectively, with 10 bases between them. This chain's CDR3 is CASSFAPRNTEAFF. In DNA form, the CDR3 reads TGTGCCAGCAGTTTTGCTCCGAGAAACACTGAAGCTTTCTTT.

The CDR3 nucleotides are TGTGCCAGCAGCTTAGAACCGCCACTACGGGGTGAGCAGTTCTTC. Residues: CASSLEPPLRGEQFF. The chain uses TRBV7-9 and TRBJ2-1; D perhaps matches TRBD2 (5 bases). V shed 1 base and J shed 9 bases, with 16 bases lying between them. CDR1 is SEHNR and CDR2 is FQNEAQ in the germline V gene (reference sequence). The CDR3 consists of 15 residues.

This clone was counted between two and nine times. The rearrangement links TRBV28 to TRBJ1-2; D is undetermined. Trimming removed 5 bases from V and 4 bases from J, with 14 bases in between. The CDR3 extends over 14 amino acids. The germline gives CDR1 MDHEN, CDR2 SYDVKM. As DNA, the CDR3 is TGTGCCAGCAGTCTCGGTGGAGGGATCTATGGCTACACCTTC. Translated: CASSLGGGIYGYTF.

The chain carries TRBV15 and TRBJ2-7; 8 bases map to TRBD2. Trimming cost V 1 base and J 12 bases; bases outside gene matches: 8. Germline V gene lookup returns CDR1 LNHNV and CDR2 YYDKDF (reference sequence). The CDR3 is 13 amino acids. The CDR3 coding sequence is TGTGCCACCAGCAGAGTCGGGGGGGCGGGACGGTACTTC. The encoded protein is CATSRVGGAGRYF.

V usage is TRBV7-3 and J usage is TRBJ2-7; TRBD2 matches at 8 bases. Germline trimming cut 5 bases from V and 3 bases from J; bases unmatched to any gene: 9. Germline CDR1 reads SGHTA; CDR2 reads FQGTGA. The CDR3 is 15 amino acids. CDR3 loop: CASSLSGTRVYEQYF. In DNA form, the CDR3 reads TGTGCCAGCAGCCTCTCCGGGACTAGAGTCTACGAGCAGTACTTC.

This clone was observed a handful of times. The V and J genes are TRBV7-9 and TRBJ1-1; D is unresolved. The CDR3 has 15 amino acids. Trimming shortened V by 2 bases and J by 0 bases, and 10 bases separated the two germline ends. Germline V CDR1 and CDR2: SEHNR, FQNEAQ (reference sequence). The CDR3 DNA reads TGTGCCAGCAGCTTATTTACAGTAATGAACACTGAAGCTTTCTTT. Translated: CASSLFTVMNTEAFF.

The chain uses TRBV27 and TRBJ2-7; TRBD2 agrees at 9 bases. V gave up 7 bases and J gave up 2 bases; unmatched junction bases: 3. The germline V gene encodes CDR1 MNHEY and CDR2 SMNVEV (reference sequence). The CDR3 totals 13 residues. The CDR3 sequence is CASTAGGAYEQYF. CDR3 coding DNA: TGTGCCAGCACCGCGGGGGGGGCCTACGAGCAGTACTTC.

The CDR3 nucleotides read TGTGCCAGCAGTTCAGGACAGCTAACCTACGAGCAGTACTTC. Translated, it gives CASSSGQLTYEQYF. This chain connects TRBV27 to TRBJ2-7, with D possibly matching TRBD1 (6 bases). The CDR3 sequence is 14 residues long. V was pared by 4 bases and J by 2 bases, with 12 bases between. The germline CDR1 and CDR2 sequences are MNHEY and SMNVEV (reference sequence).

The chain is built from TRBV6-6 and TRBJ2-3; 9 nucleotides match TRBD2. J gave up 1 base and V 4 bases, and 3 bases lay outside the gene matches. The CDR3 consists of 15 residues. Germline loops: CDR1 MNHNY, CDR2 SVGAGI (reference sequence). CDR3 nucleotides: TGTGCCAGCAGTTTCGCTAGCGGGGGCACAGATACGCAGTATTTT. Protein sequence: CASSFASGGTDTQYF.

The chain combines TRBV2 with TRBJ1-2; no clear D. The V end was cut by 3 bases, the J end by 12 bases, with 14 bases between. The CDR3 has 12 residues. The germline CDR1 and CDR2 sequences are SNHLY and FYNNEI. Written as DNA, the CDR3 is TGTGCCAGCAGTGAGGGTTCAGGCCAGAACACCTTC. Its protein product is CASSEGSGQNTF.

The gene calls are TRBV7-9 and TRBJ2-3; 9 positions match TRBD1. V lost 3 bases to trimming and J lost 2 bases; unmatched junction nucleotides: 9. This CDR3 is 17 amino acids long. The germline V gene has CDR1 SEHNR and CDR2 FQNEAQ (reference sequence). CDR3 protein: CASSLKPGTGNTDTQYF. DNA for the CDR3: TGTGCCAGCAGCTTGAAACCCGGGACAGGGAACACAGATACGCAGTATTTT.

This sequence joins TRBV28 and TRBJ1-1; D uncertain. V was trimmed by 3 bases and J by 5 bases, leaving 13 bases between them. This CDR3 contains 14 residues. Looked up from germline, CDR1 is MDHEN and CDR2 is SYDVKM. CDR3 amino acids: CASSLSGGRTEAFF. The CDR3 coding sequence is TGTGCCAGCAGTTTGTCAGGAGGGAGAACTGAAGCTTTCTTT.

This chain uses TRBV7-9 with TRBJ2-6; D is perhaps TRBD2 (6 bases). The CDR3 has 15 residues. V lost 5 bases, J lost 1 base, and 9 bases lay in between. Germline V CDR1 and CDR2: SEHNR, FQNEAQ (reference sequence). In nucleotides, the CDR3 is TGTGCCAGCAGCGGCGGGGTATCTGGGGCCAACGTCCTGACTTTC. It encodes CASSGGVSGANVLTF.

The sample holds one count of this clone. The chain is built from TRBV29-1 and TRBJ1-2; TRBD1 might be the D (6 bases). V lost 5 bases to trimming and J lost 7 bases, with 11 bases between them. The CDR3 runs 11 residues. Germline V gives CDR1 SQVTM, CDR2 ANQGSEA. In DNA form, the CDR3 reads TGCAGCGTTCGGGACATAGCTGGCTACACCTTC. Translation gives CSVRDIAGYTF.